This TCR beta chain was profiled in a study of CD8 T cells in Susac syndrome. In blood CD8+ and CD4+ T cells, TCR beta underwent sequencing. The authors negatively isolated CD8+ and CD4+ T cells and FACS-enriched TEMRA cells. The CDR3 consists of 15 residues. In germline, CDR1 is KGHSH, CDR2 LQKENI. Trimming at V came to 5 bases and at J to 8 bases, leaving 8 bases not matched to a gene. A quantity of about 0.5 to 1 ug RNA underwent reverse transcription using random hexamers. Amplification of TCR beta CDR3 across 54 Vbeta and 13 Jbeta was performed with immunoSEQ multiplex PCR. MiXCR was run by TCRdb on the immunoSEQ multiplex PCR reads, yielding one entry per CDR3 protein. The sample has about 200,000 distinct CDR3 sequences; approximately 95% are singletons.

The rearrangement links TRBV18 to TRBJ2-4, with 11 bases fitting TRBD1. Sequencing was carried out using CD4+ T cells from PBMCs. This TCR was recovered from a human donor in good health. CDR3 sequence reads: CASSTWTGGTDIQYF. CDR3 in DNA: TGTGCCAGCTCAACTTGGACAGGGGGCACGGACATTCAGTACTTC. The whole variable domain, remainder taken from reference TRBV18 and TRBJ2-4, is NAGVMQNPRHLVRRRGQEARLRCSPMKGHSHVYWYRQLPEEGLKFMVYLQKENIIDESGMPKERFSAEFPKEGPSILRIQQVVRGDSAAYFCASSTWTGGTDIQYFGAGTRLSVL.